The clone carrying this T cell receptor beta chain was counted between two and nine times. Its specificity is unknown. The assay was immunoSEQ multiplex PCR, and TCRdb's table has in-frame clones only and misses some. The sample holds 65,000 to 75,000 clones; 85% are singletons and the top ten take approximately 2%. Looked up from germline, CDR1 is LNHDA and CDR2 is SQIVND (reference sequence). V was trimmed by 1 base and J by 4 bases, leaving 10 bases between them. CDR3 length: 14 residues. This sample stems from a study of OX40 agonist ivuxolimab in advanced cancers. Overall study: An agonistic anti-OX40 (CD134) antibody, ivuxolimab, was used to treat the patients.

Regarding the study as a whole: In the expanded peripheral T cells, antigen specificity was never determined. More expanded clones were found, on average, in CD8+ than in CD4+ T cells.

The receptor comes from an adult with an advanced solid tumor such as melanoma, head and neck, liver or kidney cancer. Sequencing was performed on CD4+ or CD8+ T cells sorted from blood, taken in a trial of the OX40 agonist ivuxolimab. The chain links TRBV19 to TRBJ1-1, with TRBD1 as a possible D gene (6 bases). CDR3 loop: CASSIGQGTTEAFF. The CDR3 DNA reads TGTGCCAGTAGTATAGGTCAGGGGACCACTGAAGCTTTCTTT. The whole variable domain, filled in from reference TRBV19 and TRBJ1-1, reads DGGITQSPKYLFRKEGQNVTLSCEQNLNHDAMYWYRQDPGQGLRLIYYSQIVNDFQKGDIAEGYSVSREKKESFPLTVTSAQKNPTAFYLCASSIGQGTTEAFFGQGTRLTVV.